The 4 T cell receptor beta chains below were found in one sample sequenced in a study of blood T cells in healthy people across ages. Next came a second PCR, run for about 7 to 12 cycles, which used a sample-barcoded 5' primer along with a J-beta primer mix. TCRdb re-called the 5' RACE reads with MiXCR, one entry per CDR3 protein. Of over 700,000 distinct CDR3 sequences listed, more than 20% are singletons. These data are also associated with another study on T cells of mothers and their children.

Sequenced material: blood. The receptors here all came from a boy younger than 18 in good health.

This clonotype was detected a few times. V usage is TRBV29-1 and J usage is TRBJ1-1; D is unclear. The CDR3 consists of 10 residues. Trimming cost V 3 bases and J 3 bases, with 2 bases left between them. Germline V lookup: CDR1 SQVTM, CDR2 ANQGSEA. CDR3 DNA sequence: TGCAGCGTTGATCACACTGAAGCTTTCTTT. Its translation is CSVDHTEAFF.

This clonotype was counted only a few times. The CDR3 spells CASSLIAGGNNEQFF. The CDR3 region has the DNA TGTGCCAGCAGCTTAATAGCGGGGGGGAACAATGAGCAGTTCTTC. V and J are TRBV7-2 and TRBJ2-1; 11 positions agree with TRBD2. This CDR3 contains 15 residues. Germline V gives CDR1 SGHTA, CDR2 FQGNSA. J gave up 5 bases and V 2 bases, and 2 bases lay outside the gene matches.

The CDR3 DNA follows: TGTGCCAGCAGCTTAACATGGGGGAGTGGTGGAGAGACCCAGTACTTC. The encoded protein is CASSLTWGSGGETQYF. V and J are TRBV5-5 and TRBJ2-5; perhaps D is TRBD1 or TRBD2 (5 bases each). V lost 2 bases, J lost 4 bases, and 18 bases lay in between. This CDR3 has 16 residues. The V gene's germline CDR1 is SGHKS and CDR2 YYEKEE (reference sequence).

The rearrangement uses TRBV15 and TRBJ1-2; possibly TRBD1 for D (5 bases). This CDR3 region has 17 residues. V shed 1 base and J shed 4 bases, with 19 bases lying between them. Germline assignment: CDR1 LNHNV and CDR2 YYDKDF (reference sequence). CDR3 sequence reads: CATSRVSKRGYGYGYTF. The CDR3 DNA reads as TGTGCCACCAGCAGAGTGTCCAAGCGGGGGTACGGCTATGGCTACACCTTC.